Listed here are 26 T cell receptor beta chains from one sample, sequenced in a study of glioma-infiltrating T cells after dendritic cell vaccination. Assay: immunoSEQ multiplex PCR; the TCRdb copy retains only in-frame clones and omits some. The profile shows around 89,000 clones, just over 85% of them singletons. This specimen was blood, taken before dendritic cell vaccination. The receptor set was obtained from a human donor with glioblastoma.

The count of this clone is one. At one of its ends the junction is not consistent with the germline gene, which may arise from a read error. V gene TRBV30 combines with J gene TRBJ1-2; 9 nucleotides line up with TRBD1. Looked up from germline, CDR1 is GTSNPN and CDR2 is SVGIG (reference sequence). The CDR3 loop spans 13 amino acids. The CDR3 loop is CAWSPDRGSFQDF. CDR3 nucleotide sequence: TGTGCCTGGAGTCCTGACAGGGGGTCGTTTCAAGACTTC.

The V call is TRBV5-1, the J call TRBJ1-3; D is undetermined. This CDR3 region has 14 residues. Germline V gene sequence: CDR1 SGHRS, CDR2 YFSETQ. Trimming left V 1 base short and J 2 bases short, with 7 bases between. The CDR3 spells CASSLTEPGNTIYF. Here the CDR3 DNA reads TGCGCCAGCAGCTTGACAGAGCCTGGAAACACCATATATTTT.

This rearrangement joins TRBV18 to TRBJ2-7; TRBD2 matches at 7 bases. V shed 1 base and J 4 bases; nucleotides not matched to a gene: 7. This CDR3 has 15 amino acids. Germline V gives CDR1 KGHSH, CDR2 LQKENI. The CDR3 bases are TGTGCCAGCTCACCACTCCTAGCGGTTATTTACGAGCAGTACTTC. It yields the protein CASSPLLAVIYEQYF. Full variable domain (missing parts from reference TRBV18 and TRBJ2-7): NAGVMQNPRHLVRRRGQEARLRCSPMKGHSHVYWYRQLPEEGLKFMVYLQKENIIDESGMPKERFSAEFPKEGPSILRIQQVVRGDSAAYFCASSPLLAVIYEQYFGPGTRLTVT.

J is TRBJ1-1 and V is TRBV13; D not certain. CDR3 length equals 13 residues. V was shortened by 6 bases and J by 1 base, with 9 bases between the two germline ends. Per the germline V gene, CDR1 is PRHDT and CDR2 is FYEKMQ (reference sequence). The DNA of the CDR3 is TGTGCCAGCAGTCCAACAGCGAACACTGAAGCTTTCTTT. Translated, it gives CASSPTANTEAFF.

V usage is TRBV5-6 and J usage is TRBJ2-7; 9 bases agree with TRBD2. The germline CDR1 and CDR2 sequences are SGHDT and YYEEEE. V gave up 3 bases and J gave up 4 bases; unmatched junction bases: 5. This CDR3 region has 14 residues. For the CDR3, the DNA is TGTGCCAGCAGCTGGAGCGGGAGGAGATACGAGCAGTACTTC. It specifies CASSWSGRRYEQYF.

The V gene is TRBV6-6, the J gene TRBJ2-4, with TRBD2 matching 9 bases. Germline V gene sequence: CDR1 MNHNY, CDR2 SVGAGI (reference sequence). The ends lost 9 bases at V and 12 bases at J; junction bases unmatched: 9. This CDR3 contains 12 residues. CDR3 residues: CASASGEATQYF. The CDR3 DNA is TGTGCCAGTGCTAGCGGGGAGGCTACTCAGTACTTC.

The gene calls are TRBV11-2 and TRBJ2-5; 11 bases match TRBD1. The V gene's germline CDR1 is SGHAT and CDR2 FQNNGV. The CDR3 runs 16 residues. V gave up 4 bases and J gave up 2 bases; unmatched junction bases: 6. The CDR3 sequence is CASSSWTGGFQETQYF. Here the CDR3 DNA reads TGTGCCAGCAGCTCCTGGACAGGGGGCTTTCAAGAGACCCAGTACTTC. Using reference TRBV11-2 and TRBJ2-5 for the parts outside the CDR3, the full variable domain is EAGVAQSPRYKIIEKRQSVAFWCNPISGHATLYWYQQILGQGPKLLIQFQNNGVVDDSQLPKDRFSAERLKGVDSTLKIQPAKLEDSAVYLCASSSWTGGFQETQYFGPGTRLLVL.

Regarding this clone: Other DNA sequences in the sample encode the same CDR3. CDR3 sequence (DNA): TGTGCCAGCAGCCGACAGGGTCTATATGGCTACACCTTC. Its protein is CASSRQGLYGYTF. The chain combines TRBV2 with TRBJ1-2; 7 bases align to TRBD1. J lost 5 bases, V lost 6 bases, and 6 bases had no gene match. CDR1 and CDR2 from the germline V gene are SNHLY and FYNNEI. The CDR3 covers 13 residues.

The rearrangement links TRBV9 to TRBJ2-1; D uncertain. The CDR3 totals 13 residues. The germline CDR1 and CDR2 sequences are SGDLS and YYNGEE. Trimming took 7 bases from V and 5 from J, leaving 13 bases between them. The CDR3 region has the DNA TGTGCCAGCTCCCGAGTCGGTAACAATGAGCAGTTCTTC. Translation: CASSRVGNNEQFF. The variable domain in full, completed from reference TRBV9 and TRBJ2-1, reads DSGVTQTPKHLITATGQRVTLRCSPRSGDLSVYWYQQSLDQGLQFLIQYYNGEERAKGNILERFSAQQFPDLHSELNLSSLELGDSALYFCASSRVGNNEQFFGPGTRLTVL.

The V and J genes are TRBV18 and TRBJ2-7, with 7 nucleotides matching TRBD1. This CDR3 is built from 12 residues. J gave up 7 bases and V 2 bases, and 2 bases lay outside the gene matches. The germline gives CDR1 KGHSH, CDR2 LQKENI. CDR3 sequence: CASSPTDREQYF. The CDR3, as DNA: TGTGCCAGCTCACCAACGGACAGGGAGCAGTACTTC. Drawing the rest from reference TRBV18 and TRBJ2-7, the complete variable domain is NAGVMQNPRHLVRRRGQEARLRCSPMKGHSHVYWYRQLPEEGLKFMVYLQKENIIDESGMPKERFSAEFPKEGPSILRIQQVVRGDSAAYFCASSPTDREQYFGPGTRLTVT.

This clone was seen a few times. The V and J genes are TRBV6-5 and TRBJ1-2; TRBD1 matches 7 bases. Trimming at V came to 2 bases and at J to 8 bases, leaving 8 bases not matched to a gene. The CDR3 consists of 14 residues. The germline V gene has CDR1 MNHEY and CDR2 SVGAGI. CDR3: CASSYLDRVGGYTF. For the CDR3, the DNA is TGTGCCAGCAGTTACCTCGACAGGGTGGGAGGCTACACCTTC.

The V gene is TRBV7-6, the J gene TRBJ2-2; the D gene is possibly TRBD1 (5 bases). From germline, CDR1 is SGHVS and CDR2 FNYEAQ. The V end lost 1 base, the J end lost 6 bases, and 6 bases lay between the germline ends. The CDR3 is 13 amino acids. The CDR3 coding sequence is TGTGCCAGCAGCTTAGTAGGGGCCGGGGAGCTGTTTTTT. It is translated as CASSLVGAGELFF.

Here the CDR3 reads CASSLLAGGGGETQYF. The CDR3 region has the DNA TGTGCCAGCAGTTTATTAGCGGGAGGCGGGGGGGAGACCCAGTACTTC. The genes are TRBV28 and TRBJ2-5; 10 positions match TRBD2. The CDR3 spans 16 residues. CDR1 MDHEN and CDR2 SYDVKM come from the germline V gene. The J segment lost 5 bases and the V segment lost 1 base, leaving 7 bases of the junction unmatched.

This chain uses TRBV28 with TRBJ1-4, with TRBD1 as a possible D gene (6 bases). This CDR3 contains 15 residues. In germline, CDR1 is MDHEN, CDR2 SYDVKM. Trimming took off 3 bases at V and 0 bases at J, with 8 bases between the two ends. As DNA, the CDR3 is TGTGCCAGCAGTTTGGGACAATCAACTAATGAAAAACTGTTTTTT. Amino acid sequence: CASSLGQSTNEKLFF.

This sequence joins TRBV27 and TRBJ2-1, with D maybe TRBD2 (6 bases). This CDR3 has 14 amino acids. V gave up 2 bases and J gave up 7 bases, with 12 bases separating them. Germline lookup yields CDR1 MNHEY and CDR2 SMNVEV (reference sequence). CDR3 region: CASSLMRGGNEQFF. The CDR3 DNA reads TGTGCCAGCAGTTTAATGCGGGGTGGGAATGAGCAGTTCTTC.

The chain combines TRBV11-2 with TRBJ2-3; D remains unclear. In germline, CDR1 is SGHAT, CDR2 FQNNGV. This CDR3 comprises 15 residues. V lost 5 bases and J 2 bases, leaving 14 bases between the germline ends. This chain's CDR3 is CASSPLQETTDTQYF. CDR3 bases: TGTGCCAGCAGCCCGCTCCAGGAAACCACAGATACGCAGTATTTT.

The chain's CDR3 is CASSTGQSYGYTF. CDR3 DNA: TGTGCCAGTAGTACAGGACAGAGCTATGGCTACACCTTC. The genes are TRBV19 and TRBJ1-2, with D possibly being TRBD1 (6 bases). Germline assignment: CDR1 LNHDA and CDR2 SQIVND (reference sequence). Trimming pared 4 bases from V and 4 bases from J, leaving 10 bases between. This CDR3 has 13 residues.

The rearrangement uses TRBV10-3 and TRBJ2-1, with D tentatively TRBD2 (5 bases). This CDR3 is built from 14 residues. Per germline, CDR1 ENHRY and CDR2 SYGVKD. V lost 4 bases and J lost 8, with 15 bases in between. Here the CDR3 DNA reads TGTGCCATCAGTGCCCAACAGACTATACATGAGCAGTTCTTC. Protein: CAISAQQTIHEQFF.

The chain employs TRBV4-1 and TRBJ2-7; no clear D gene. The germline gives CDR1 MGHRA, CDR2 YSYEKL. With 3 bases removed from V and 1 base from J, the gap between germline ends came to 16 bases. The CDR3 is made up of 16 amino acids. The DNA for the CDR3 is TGCGCCAGCAGCCATCCGCACCCCACAGAATCCTACGAGCAGTACTTC. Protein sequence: CASSHPHPTESYEQYF.

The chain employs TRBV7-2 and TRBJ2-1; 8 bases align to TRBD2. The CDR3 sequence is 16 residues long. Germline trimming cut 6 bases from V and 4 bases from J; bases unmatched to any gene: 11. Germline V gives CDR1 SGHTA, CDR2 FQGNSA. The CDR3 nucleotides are TGTGCCAGCAGTCTACTGGGAGCGGGAGTTTACAATGAGCAGTTCTTC. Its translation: CASSLLGAGVYNEQFF.

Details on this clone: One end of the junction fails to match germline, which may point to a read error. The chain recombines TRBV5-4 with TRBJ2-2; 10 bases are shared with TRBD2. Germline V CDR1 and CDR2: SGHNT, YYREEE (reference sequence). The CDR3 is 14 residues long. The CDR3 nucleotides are TGTGCCAGCAGTTTGGGACTAGCGACCGGGGAGCTGTTTTTT. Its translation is CASSLGLATGELFF.

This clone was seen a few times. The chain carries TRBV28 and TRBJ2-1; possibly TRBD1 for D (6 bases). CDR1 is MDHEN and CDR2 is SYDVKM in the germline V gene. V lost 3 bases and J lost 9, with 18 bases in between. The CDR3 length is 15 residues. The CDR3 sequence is CASSFHRAGLVEQFF. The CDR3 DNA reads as TGTGCCAGCAGTTTTCACAGGGCCGGGTTGGTTGAGCAGTTCTTC.

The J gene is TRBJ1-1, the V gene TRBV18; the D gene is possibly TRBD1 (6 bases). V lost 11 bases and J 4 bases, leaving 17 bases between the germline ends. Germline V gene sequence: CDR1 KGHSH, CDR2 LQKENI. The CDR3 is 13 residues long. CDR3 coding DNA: TGTGCCGGGGGGGGCGACGGTGGCACTGAAGCTTTCTTT. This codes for CAGGGDGGTEAFF.

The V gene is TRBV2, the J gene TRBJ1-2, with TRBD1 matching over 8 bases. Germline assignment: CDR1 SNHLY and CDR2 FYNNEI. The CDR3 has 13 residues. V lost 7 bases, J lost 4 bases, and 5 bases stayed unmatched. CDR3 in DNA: TGTGCCAGCATCATCGGACAGGGCTATGGCTACACCTTC. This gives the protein CASIIGQGYGYTF.

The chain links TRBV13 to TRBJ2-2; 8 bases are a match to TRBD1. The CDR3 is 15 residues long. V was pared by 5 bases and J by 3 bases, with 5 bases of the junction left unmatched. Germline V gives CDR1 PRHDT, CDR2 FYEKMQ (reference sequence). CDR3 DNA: TGTGCCAGCAGCCTTAACAGGGGGGACACCGGGGAGCTGTTTTTT. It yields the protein CASSLNRGDTGELFF.

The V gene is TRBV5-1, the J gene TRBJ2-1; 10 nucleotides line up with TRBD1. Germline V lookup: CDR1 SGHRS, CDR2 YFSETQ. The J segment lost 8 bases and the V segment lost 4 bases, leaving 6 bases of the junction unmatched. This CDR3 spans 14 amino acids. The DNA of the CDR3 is TGCGCCAGCAGCAAGGACAGGGGGATGTATGAGCAGTTCTTC. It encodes CASSKDRGMYEQFF.